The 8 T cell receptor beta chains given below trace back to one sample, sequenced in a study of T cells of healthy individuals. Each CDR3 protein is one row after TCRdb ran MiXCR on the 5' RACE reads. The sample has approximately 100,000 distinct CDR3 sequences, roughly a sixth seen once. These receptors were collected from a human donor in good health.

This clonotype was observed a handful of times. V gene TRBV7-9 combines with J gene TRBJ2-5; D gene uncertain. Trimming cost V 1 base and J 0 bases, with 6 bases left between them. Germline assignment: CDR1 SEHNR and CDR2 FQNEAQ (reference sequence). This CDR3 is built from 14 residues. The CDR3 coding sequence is TGTGCCAGCAGCTTAGGAGTAGACCAAGAGACCCAGTACTTC. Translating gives CASSLGVDQETQYF.

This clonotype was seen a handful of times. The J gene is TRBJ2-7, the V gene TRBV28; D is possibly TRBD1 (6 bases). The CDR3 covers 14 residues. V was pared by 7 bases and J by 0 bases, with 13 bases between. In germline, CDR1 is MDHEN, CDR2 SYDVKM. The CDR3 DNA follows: TGTGCCAGCAATCCCAGGGGCCGCTCCTACGAGCAGTACTTC. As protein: CASNPRGRSYEQYF. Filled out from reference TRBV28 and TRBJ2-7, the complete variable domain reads DVKVTQSSRYLVKRTGEKVFLECVQDMDHENMFWYRQDPGLGLRLIYFSYDVKMKEKGDIPEGYSVSREKKERFSLILESASTNQTSMYLCASNPRGRSYEQYFGPGTRLTVT.

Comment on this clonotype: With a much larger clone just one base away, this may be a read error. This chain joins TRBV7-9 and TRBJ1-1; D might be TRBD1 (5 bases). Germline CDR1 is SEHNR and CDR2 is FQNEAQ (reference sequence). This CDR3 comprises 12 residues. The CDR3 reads CVSRGRGTEAFF. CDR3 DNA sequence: TGTGTCAGCAGAGGGAGGGGCACTGAAGCTTTCTTT.

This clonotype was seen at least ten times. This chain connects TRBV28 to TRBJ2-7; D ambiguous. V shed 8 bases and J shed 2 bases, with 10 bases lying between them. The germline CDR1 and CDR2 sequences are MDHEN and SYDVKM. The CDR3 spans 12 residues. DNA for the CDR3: TGTGCCAGCGGCCCCAGGACCTACGAGCAGTACTTC. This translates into CASGPRTYEQYF.

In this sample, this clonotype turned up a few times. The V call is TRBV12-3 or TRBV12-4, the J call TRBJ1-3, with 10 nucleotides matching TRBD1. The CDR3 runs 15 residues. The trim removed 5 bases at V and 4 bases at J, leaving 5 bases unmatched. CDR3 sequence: CASSIGTGDGNTIYF. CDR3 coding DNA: TGTGCCAGCAGTATCGGGACAGGGGACGGAAACACCATATATTTT.

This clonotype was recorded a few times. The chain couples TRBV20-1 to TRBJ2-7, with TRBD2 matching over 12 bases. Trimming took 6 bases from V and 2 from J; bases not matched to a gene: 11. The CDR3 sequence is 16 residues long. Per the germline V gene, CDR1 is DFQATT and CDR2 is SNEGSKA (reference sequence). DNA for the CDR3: TGCAGTGCAAAATGGACTAGCGGGGCGACCCCCTACGAGCAGTACTTC. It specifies CSAKWTSGATPYEQYF.

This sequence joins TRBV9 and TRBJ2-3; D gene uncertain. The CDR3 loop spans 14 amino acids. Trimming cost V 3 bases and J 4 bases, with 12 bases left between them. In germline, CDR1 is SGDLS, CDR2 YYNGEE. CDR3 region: CASSASQWADTQYF. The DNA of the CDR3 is TGTGCCAGCAGCGCGTCACAGTGGGCAGATACGCAGTATTTT.

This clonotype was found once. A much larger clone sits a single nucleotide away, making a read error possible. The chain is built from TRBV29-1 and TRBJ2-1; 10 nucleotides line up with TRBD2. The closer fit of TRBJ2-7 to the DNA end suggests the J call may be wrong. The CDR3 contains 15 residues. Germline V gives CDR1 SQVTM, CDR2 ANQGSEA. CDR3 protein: CSVEVASGSINEQYF. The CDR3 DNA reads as TGCAGCGTTGAAGTCGCTAGCGGGAGTATCAATGAGCAGTACTTC.